This is a list of T cell receptor beta chains from one sample in a study of cytomegalovirus exposure and HLA in healthy donors. Sequencing used immunoSEQ multiplex PCR; TCRdb keeps in-frame clones, though not all of them. The sample yields about 190,000 clones, more than 65% seen once. The source material was PBMCs. The receptors derive from a woman aged 25 to 39 in good health and CMV-seronegative. Both conserved end residues are part of each CDR3. A D gene is named only where the DNA matches it firmly. Clone size is stated in some rows and not others, as once, few, many or a class when expanded.

>-|TRBJ2-7|TRBD2|TRBV7-9
CASGLDSYEQYF
TGTGCCAGCGGACTAGACTCCTACGAGCAGTACTTC
>-|TRBJ2-2|-|TRBV9
CASSGLKGAGELFF
TGTGCCAGCAGCGGACTAAAGGGGGCCGGGGAGCTGTTTTTT
>few|TRBJ2-3|-|TRBV30
CAWSVLAPLSGDTQYF
TGTGCCTGGAGTGTACTCGCCCCACTTTCGGGAGATACGCAGTATTTT
>-|TRBJ2-1|-|TRBV7-3
CASSFGGSPYNEQFF
TGTGCCAGCAGCTTTGGAGGGAGCCCCTACAATGAGCAGTTCTTC
>-|TRBJ2-4|TRBD2|TRBV19
CASSIGPGLVGNIQYF
TGTGCCAGTAGTATAGGGCCGGGACTAGTGGGAAACATTCAGTACTTC
>-|TRBJ2-1|TRBD2|TRBV2
CASRPGLAGWGDNEQFF
TGTGCCAGCAGACCGGGACTAGCGGGATGGGGTGACAATGAGCAGTTCTTC
>-|TRBJ1-2|TRBD1|TRBV5-6
CASSWGTGGGLGYTF
TGTGCCAGCAGCTGGGGGACAGGGGGCGGACTTGGCTACACCTTC
>-|TRBJ2-5|-|TRBV11-1
CASSGNGTSRRTQYF
TGTGCCAGCAGCGGCAACGGGACATCCCGGCGGACCCAGTACTTC
>-|TRBJ1-6|TRBD1|TRBV9
CASSAGGPQEF
TGTGCCAGCAGCGCAGGGGGACCCCAGGAATTT
>-|TRBJ2-3|TRBD2|TRBV11-2
CASSPTGGRVTQYF
TGTGCCAGCAGCCCAACGGGGGGGCGTGTTACGCAGTATTTT
>-|TRBJ1-5|TRBD1|TRBV11-2
CASSRTGGNQPQHF
TGTGCCAGCAGCCGGACAGGGGGCAATCAGCCCCAGCATTTT
>-|TRBJ2-2|TRBD2|TRBV7-9
CASSEDHSGANTGELFF
TGTGCCAGCAGCGAGGACCATAGCGGGGCTAACACCGGGGAGCTGTTTTTT
>-|TRBJ2-1|TRBD2|TRBV4-3
CASSQAPILAASSYNEQFF
TGCGCCAGCAGCCAAGCACCCATACTAGCGGCGAGCTCCTACAATGAGCAGTTCTTC
>-|TRBJ2-7|-|TRBV28
CASSLEATAATYEQYF
TGTGCCAGCAGTTTAGAGGCGACGGCAGCGACCTACGAGCAGTACTTC
>-|TRBJ2-7|-|TRBV5-1
CASSLELGRYEQYF
TGCGCCAGCAGCTTGGAGTTGGGGAGGTACGAGCAGTACTTC
>-|TRBJ1-2|TRBD1|TRBV6-1
CASRPTGGAGGYTF
TGTGCCAGCAGACCGACAGGGGGCGCGGGAGGCTACACCTTC
>-|TRBJ1-1|-|TRBV19
CASSMSQGREAFF
TGTGCCAGTAGTATGAGCCAGGGGAGAGAAGCTTTCTTT
>-|TRBJ2-5|TRBD2|TRBV6-1
CASSPEGLAGETQYF
TGTGCCAGCAGCCCTGAGGGACTAGCGGGGGAGACCCAGTACTTC